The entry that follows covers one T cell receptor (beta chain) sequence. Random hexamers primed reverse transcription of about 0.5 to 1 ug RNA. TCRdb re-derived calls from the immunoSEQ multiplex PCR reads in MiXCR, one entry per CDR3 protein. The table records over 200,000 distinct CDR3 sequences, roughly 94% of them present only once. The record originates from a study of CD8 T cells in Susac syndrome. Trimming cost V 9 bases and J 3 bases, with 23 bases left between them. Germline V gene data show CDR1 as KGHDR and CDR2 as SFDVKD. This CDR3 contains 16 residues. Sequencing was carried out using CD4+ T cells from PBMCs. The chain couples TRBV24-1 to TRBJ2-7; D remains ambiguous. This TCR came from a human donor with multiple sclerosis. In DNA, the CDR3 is TGTGCCACCTCCAAGGTGTGTGCGGCGCAAAACTACGAGCAGTACGTC. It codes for CATSKVCAAQNYEQYV.